Listed below are T cell receptor beta chains from one sample, sequenced in a study of blood T cell repertoires in COVID-19. Sequencing used immunoSEQ multiplex PCR; TCRdb keeps in-frame clones, though not all of them. The sample consists of more than 95,000 clones, about four fifths of them appearing once. What was sequenced was peripheral blood. The receptors were sampled from a woman in her sixties or seventies with acute or convalescent COVID-19. Each CDR3 is given with its conserved first and last residue. Fields, in order: V gene, clone size, J gene, D gene, CDR3 protein, CDR3 DNA. D genes are given only for firm matches. Size is omitted from some rows. Given values are once, few, many or a class for expanded clones.

TRBV6-6	once	TRBJ1-4	.	CASSLQLPTGHPLQATNEKLFF	TGTGCCAGCAGTCTACAACTACCGACAGGCCATCCCTTACAGGCAACTAATGAAAAACTGTTTTTT
TRBV7-9	.	TRBJ2-7	.	CASGAVGDLQYF	TGTGCCAGCGGCGCGGTCGGGGACTTGCAGTACTTC
TRBV19	many	TRBJ1-2	.	CASSNRGRGYTF	TGTGCCAGTAGTAACCGCGGGAGGGGCTACACCTTC
TRBV7-9	once	TRBJ1-1	.	CASSLVGSNTEAFF	TGTGCCAGCAGCTTAGTGGGCAGCAACACTGAAGCTTTCTTT
TRBV7-3	.	TRBJ2-5	.	CASSKQGEETQYF	TGTGCCAGCAGCAAACAGGGAGAAGAGACCCAGTACTTC
TRBV5-1	once	TRBJ2-3	.	CASSLSPQSGTDTQYF	TGCGCCAGCAGCTTATCCCCCCAGAGCGGTACAGATACGCAGTATTTT
TRBV6-5	.	TRBJ1-6	.	CASSNRQNSPLHF	TGTGCCAGCAGCAACCGACAGAATTCACCCCTCCACTTT
TRBV7-2	.	TRBJ2-1	TRBD2	CASSLRGGGYNEQFF	TGTGCCAGCAGCTTACGCGGGGGGGGATACAATGAGCAGTTCTTC
TRBV10-1	.	TRBJ2-7	.	CASSESSGKVYEQYF	TGCGCCAGCAGTGAGTCGTCAGGCAAGGTCTACGAGCAGTACTTC
TRBV3-1/TRBV3-2	.	TRBJ1-3	TRBD1	CASSQGGLGQIYSGTIYF	TGTGCCAGCAGCCAAGGGGGATTGGGACAGATCTACAGTGGCACCATATATTTT
TRBV6-5	.	TRBJ2-7	.	CASTYERPYEQYF	TGTGCCAGCACGTACGAGAGGCCCTACGAGCAGTACTTC
TRBV5-8	.	TRBJ1-4	.	CASSLVNGQPGEKLFF	TGTGCCAGCAGCTTGGTGAACGGTCAACCCGGGGAAAAACTGTTTTTT
TRBV5-4	once	TRBJ1-2	TRBD1	CASSLVGTGYGYTF	TGTGCCAGCAGCTTGGTCGGGACAGGGTATGGCTACACCTTC
TRBV7-2	.	TRBJ1-1	TRBD1	CASSLRDRVLEAFF	TGTGCCAGCAGCCTCCGGGACAGGGTCCTTGAAGCTTTCTTT
TRBV28	.	TRBJ1-5	.	CASSLPGLAQHF	TGTGCCAGCAGTTTACCAGGGCTGGCCCAGCATTTT
TRBV10-3	.	TRBJ2-3	TRBD2	CAISPTSGDTDTQYF	TGTGCCATCAGCCCGACTAGCGGGGACACAGATACGCAGTATTTT
TRBV5-4	few	TRBJ2-5	.	CASSLQGGETQYF	TGTGCCAGCAGCTTGCAGGGTGGGGAGACCCAGTACTTC
TRBV5-5	.	TRBJ1-1	.	CASSWNRDTEAFF	TGTGCCAGCAGCTGGAACAGGGACACTGAAGCTTTCTTT
TRBV6-5	.	TRBJ1-2	.	CASSSTGASYGYTF	TGTGCCAGCAGTTCTACAGGAGCTAGCTATGGCTACACCTTC
TRBV7-7	.	TRBJ2-7	TRBD2	CASSQGLAGQYEQYF	TGTGCTAGCAGCCAAGGACTAGCGGGACAGTACGAGCAGTACTTC
TRBV5-1	.	TRBJ2-7	TRBD1	CASSLTGGEQYF	TGCGCCAGCAGCTTGACAGGGGGCGAGCAGTACTTC
TRBV7-9	.	TRBJ1-1	.	CASSLGQQGGDTEAFF	TGTGCCAGCAGCTTAGGTCAACAGGGAGGGGACACTGAAGCTTTCTTT
TRBV6-8	.	TRBJ1-5	.	CASRGGGVYSNQPQHF	TGTGCCAGCAGAGGAGGAGGGGTCTATAGCAATCAGCCCCAGCATTTT
TRBV6-6	.	TRBJ2-2	.	CASSYSREAGELFF	TGTGCCAGCAGTTACTCGAGGGAGGCCGGGGAGCTGTTTTTT
TRBV5-1	.	TRBJ2-7	TRBD1	CASSSPGQGPLEQYF	TGCGCCAGCAGCTCACCGGGACAGGGCCCCCTCGAGCAGTACTTC
TRBV20-1	.	TRBJ1-1	.	CSAARNTEAFF	TGCAGTGCCGCGCGGAACACTGAAGCTTTCTTT
TRBV11-2	once	TRBJ2-5	.	CASSPTGLETQYF	TGTGCCAGCAGCCCCACAGGGTTGGAGACCCAGTACTTC
TRBV28	once	TRBJ2-3	.	CASTPGGVRTQYF	TGTGCCAGCACCCCCGGAGGTGTGCGTACGCAGTATTTT
TRBV9	.	TRBJ1-1	.	CASSVATDTEAFF	TGTGCCAGCAGCGTCGCTACCGACACTGAAGCTTTCTTT
TRBV19	.	TRBJ2-7	.	CASSIDLASSSYEQYF	TGTGCCAGTAGTATAGATCTGGCTTCCAGCTCCTACGAGCAGTACTTC
TRBV7-9	few	TRBJ1-1	TRBD1	CASSSDRDLKVFF	TGTGCCAGCAGCTCCGACAGGGATTTGAAGGTTTTCTTT
TRBV29-1	.	TRBJ1-1	.	CSVESIDRNTEAFF	TGCAGCGTTGAATCGATTGACAGAAACACTGAAGCTTTCTTT
TRBV3-1/TRBV3-2	.	TRBJ2-2	.	CASSPLVLNTGELFF	TGTGCCAGCAGCCCACTAGTTCTAAACACCGGGGAGCTGTTTTTT
TRBV6-5	.	TRBJ2-1	.	CASSPRQAYYNEQFF	TGTGCCAGCAGCCCCCGACAGGCCTACTACAATGAGCAGTTCTTC
TRBV5-1	.	TRBJ2-2	TRBD1	CASSKMTGLDTGELFF	TGCGCCAGCAGCAAAATGACAGGGTTGGACACCGGGGAGCTGTTTTTT
TRBV2	.	TRBJ1-2	.	CASRRQTYGYTF	TGTGCCAGCAGAAGACAAACCTATGGCTACACCTTC
TRBV2	once	TRBJ1-5	TRBD1	CASIPDRNSNQPQHF	TGTGCCAGCATCCCGGACAGGAATAGCAATCAGCCCCAGCATTTT
TRBV19	.	TRBJ1-5	.	CASSPELGGQDSNQPQHF	TGTGCCAGTAGTCCAGAACTAGGTGGGCAGGATAGCAATCAGCCCCAGCATTTT
TRBV9	.	TRBJ2-7	TRBD1	CASSAGTGYYEQYF	TGTGCCAGCAGCGCCGGGACAGGGTACTACGAGCAGTACTTC
TRBV7-2	.	TRBJ2-2	.	CASSLHGGSNTGELFF	TGTGCCAGCAGCTTACATGGCGGCTCGAACACCGGGGAGCTGTTTTTT
TRBV9	.	TRBJ2-7	TRBD1	CASSVGQGSEQYF	TGTGCCAGCAGCGTAGGACAGGGAAGCGAGCAGTACTTC